These T cell receptor beta chains were read from a single sample in a study of T cells after posttransplantation cyclophosphamide. Using immunoSEQ multiplex PCR, the repertoire was profiled, and TCRdb retains in-frame clones only, with some absent. The sample yields 30,000 or so clones, 75% to 90% seen once. Sequencing input: PBMCs. These receptor sequences come from a man between 50 and 59 years old. CDR3s leave out the opening cysteine and the closing phenylalanine or tryptophan.

V: TRBV6-1
J: TRBJ2-7
CDR3: ASRDGTTPYEQY

V: TRBV27
J: TRBJ2-2
CDR3: ASSGRGRSPNTGELF

V: TRBV15
J: TRBJ1-1
CDR3: ATSRQGNTEAF

V: TRBV7-7
J: TRBJ2-2
CDR3: ASSLLASGELF

V: TRBV11-3
J: TRBJ1-4
CDR3: ASSPRGREEKLF

V: TRBV7-9
J: TRBJ2-7
CDR3: ASSPGWEDAEQY

V: TRBV15
J: TRBJ2-2
CDR3: ATASSDTGELF

V: TRBV5-4
J: TRBJ2-7
CDR3: ASSLRGEQY

V: TRBV19
J: TRBJ1-6
CDR3: ASSSATGYNSPLH

V: TRBV9
J: TRBJ2-7
CDR3: ASSVGWAGEQY

V: TRBV11-3
J: TRBJ2-7
CDR3: ASSLDPTRNEQY

V: TRBV7-9
J: TRBJ2-1
CDR3: ASSLGPGLVSAEQF

V: TRBV5-1
J: TRBJ2-3
CDR3: ASSLFGLEDTQY

V: TRBV6-5
J: TRBJ1-1
CDR3: ASSPRGMNTEAF

V: TRBV9
J: TRBJ2-3
CDR3: ASSVSGAGKTDTQY

V: TRBV6-1
J: TRBJ2-3
CDR3: ASSEAEDTAQY

V: TRBV5-1
J: TRBJ2-2
CDR3: ATSVGSAGELF

V: TRBV19
J: TRBJ2-1
CDR3: ASRSLAGGTGNEQF

V: TRBV7-9
J: TRBJ2-5
CDR3: ASSPGLRRGETQY

V: TRBV7-9
J: TRBJ1-5
CDR3: ASSFGDGSNQPQH

V: TRBV19
J: TRBJ1-1
CDR3: ASGRDRVNTEAF

V: TRBV27
J: TRBJ1-1
CDR3: ATWGRGSTEAF

V: TRBV2
J: TRBJ1-6
CDR3: ASSIAGVSASPLH

V: TRBV5-1
J: TRBJ2-1
CDR3: ASSLAPGRGNEQF

V: TRBV7-2
J: TRBJ2-5
CDR3: ASSLLAGLREETQY

V: TRBV4-1
J: TRBJ1-5
CDR3: ASSLSLGLINQPQH

V: TRBV19
J: TRBJ1-3
CDR3: ASKHGSGNTIY

V: TRBV7-2
J: TRBJ2-3
CDR3: ASSPRAGGSDTQY

V: TRBV15
J: TRBJ2-1
CDR3: ATSRDGAKQQF

V: TRBV19
J: TRBJ2-3
CDR3: ASNSQTGTGAYTQY

V: TRBV2
J: TRBJ1-6
CDR3: ASKGQLSSYNSPLH

V: TRBV11-2
J: TRBJ1-1
CDR3: ASSHLYRGETEAF

V: TRBV27
J: TRBJ2-1
CDR3: ASSPLLYNEQF

V: TRBV12-5
J: TRBJ2-2
CDR3: ASGPSPFIGELF

V: TRBV7-9
J: TRBJ1-4
CDR3: ASSLGQGRGKNEKLF

V: TRBV5-1
J: TRBJ2-1
CDR3: ASSLSRGGYNEQF

V: TRBV7-9
J: TRBJ1-2
CDR3: ASSLTAGSNYGYT

V: TRBV11-3
J: TRBJ2-7
CDR3: ASSSGTGLTYEQY

V: TRBV5-1
J: TRBJ2-1
CDR3: ASSLEPSGNYEQF

V: TRBV4-1
J: TRBJ2-2
CDR3: ASNLGTGSPESGELF

V: TRBV6-5
J: TRBJ1-1
CDR3: ASTKGAGRGTEAF

V: TRBV5-1
J: TRBJ1-6
CDR3: ASSLELGAPLH

V: TRBV4-1
J: TRBJ1-1
CDR3: ASRFTGTRRNEAF

V: TRBV9
J: TRBJ1-3
CDR3: ASSEHRGGRVY

V: TRBV18
J: TRBJ1-2
CDR3: ASSPTRQFYGYT